The entry that follows covers one T cell receptor beta chain sequence. The record originates from a study of blood T cell repertoires in COVID-19. The CDR3 has 13 residues. V lost 7 bases and J 2 bases, leaving 12 bases between the germline ends. The table came from immunoSEQ multiplex PCR; TCRdb's copy has only in-frame clones and leaves some out. Among hundreds of thousands of clones, approximately 90% were seen once, and the ten largest hold around 0.92%. This clonotype originated in a man between 18 and 29 years old with COVID-19, enrolled during active disease. The sequenced material came from peripheral blood. V usage is TRBV12-3 or TRBV12-4 and J usage is TRBJ2-7; D may be TRBD2 (6 bases). The CDR3, as DNA: TGTGCCAGCAAACCCGGGACTGCCTACGAGCAGTACTTC. It translates to CASKPGTAYEQYF.